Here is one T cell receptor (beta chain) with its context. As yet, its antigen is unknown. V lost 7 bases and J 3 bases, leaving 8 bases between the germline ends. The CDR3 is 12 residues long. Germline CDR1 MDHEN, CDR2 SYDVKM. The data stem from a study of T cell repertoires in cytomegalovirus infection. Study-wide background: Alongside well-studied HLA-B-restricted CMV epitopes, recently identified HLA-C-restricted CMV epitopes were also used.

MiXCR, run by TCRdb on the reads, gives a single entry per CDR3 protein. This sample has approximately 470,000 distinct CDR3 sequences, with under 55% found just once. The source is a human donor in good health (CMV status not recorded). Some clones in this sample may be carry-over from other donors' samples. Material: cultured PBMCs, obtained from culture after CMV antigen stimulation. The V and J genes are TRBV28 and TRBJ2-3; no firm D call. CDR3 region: CASTPATDTQYF. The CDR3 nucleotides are TGTGCCAGCACCCCCGCAACAGATACGCAGTATTTT.